This T cell receptor beta chain is drawn from a study of OX40 agonist ivuxolimab in advanced cancers. Study-wide points: In general, CD8+ T cells held more expanded clones than CD4+ did, on average. Dose levels from 0.1 to 3.0 mg/kg saw CD4+ and CD8+ blood T cells expand clonally by week 6.

The sampling schedule covered blood at baseline, cycle 4 day 1, and cycle 7 day 1. A remark on this clone: Antigen unknown.

Produced via immunoSEQ multiplex PCR; TCRdb's table is partial and in-frame only. The table lists about 100,000 clones, about 88% of them singletons, with 0.15% to 0.2% in the top ten. Trimming pared 4 bases from V and 1 base from J, leaving 9 bases between. The CDR3 extends over 15 amino acids. Germline V CDR1 and CDR2: SGHRS, YFSETQ. V usage is TRBV5-1 and J usage is TRBJ2-6, with D possibly TRBD1 on 6 matching bases. The material sequenced was CD4+ or CD8+ T cells sorted from blood, taken in a trial of the OX40 agonist ivuxolimab. This TCR derives from an adult with an advanced solid tumor such as melanoma, head and neck, liver or kidney cancer. This chain's CDR3 is CASSLTGSGANVLTF. The CDR3 nucleotides are TGCGCCAGCAGCCTTACAGGGTCTGGGGCCAACGTCCTGACTTTC. The full variable domain, rest sourced from reference TRBV5-1 and TRBJ2-6, is KAGVTQTPRYLIKTRGQQVTLSCSPISGHRSVSWYQQTPGQGLQFLFEYFSETQRNKGNFPGRFSGRQFSNSRSEMNVSTLELGDSALYLCASSLTGSGANVLTFGAGSRLTVL.